This TCR beta chain derives from a study of cytomegalovirus exposure and HLA in healthy donors. At the level of the study: A later analysis reported the same platform for the 100 to 150 validation repertoires and the 650 to 750 first-cohort repertoires.

Assay used: immunoSEQ multiplex PCR; TCRdb lists only in-frame clones, some missing. Of roughly 110,000 clones listed, about 87% are singletons. To note about this clone: Its antigen is not identified.

Unmatched junction bases numbered 3, after V lost 4 bases and J lost 0 bases. The CDR3 runs to 14 residues. Germline V gene sequence: CDR1 SEHNR, CDR2 FQNEAQ (reference sequence). Study-level results: Testing in vitro showed three CMV-associated chains specific for CMV antigens. Some TCR beta chains (roughly 160 of them) were listed as cytomegalovirus-associated.

The sequencing input was PBMCs. This clonotype originated in a woman aged 18-29 years in good health and CMV-seropositive. The V gene is TRBV7-9, the J gene TRBJ2-7; 7 positions match TRBD1. The CDR3 loop is CASSSDRISYEQYV. CDR3 nucleotide sequence: TGTGCCAGCAGCTCGGACAGGATCTCCTACGAGCAGTACGTC.